This TCR beta chain is from a study of glioma-infiltrating T cells after dendritic cell vaccination (dated by TCRdb to 2016 to 2017). Background on the whole study: Of the roughly 15 glioblastoma patients in the cohort, all drawn from Phase I and II dendritic cell vaccination trials, 9 were newly diagnosed and 6 had recurrent disease. In glioblastoma patients vaccinated with dendritic cells, deep sequencing of TCR beta CDR3 regions served to measure tumor-infiltrating lymphocyte content and to compare repertoires between tumor and blood. To make the vaccine, monocyte-derived dendritic cells were cultured for approximately 7 days with IL-4 and GM-CSF and then pulsed overnight with autologous tumor lysate. Each patient was given three intradermal dendritic cell vaccine injections, spaced two weeks apart, in the arm below the axilla. TCR sequencing metrics, including TIL content and tumor-blood repertoire overlap, were correlated with survival after dendritic cell vaccination. Patients received autologous tumor lysate-pulsed dendritic cell vaccination between 2003 and 2012. The research as a whole found: The TCR overlap response model with three groups was called speculative and said to need prospective validation. The cohort was small and heterogeneous, with few patients having full blood and tumor sets and even fewer initial-recurrent tumor pairs. No direct relationship between TCR clonality and survival was found, suggesting a diverse polyclonal response may matter. Longer time to progression and overall survival after dendritic cell vaccination were predicted by higher estimated pretreatment TIL content.

The CDR3 contains 15 residues, cysteine and phenylalanine counted. Here the CDR3 DNA is all that survives: 45 bases in frame from base 1. CDR1 SGHRS and CDR2 YFSETQ were looked up in the germline V gene. A distance of 8 bases separates the germline ends of V and J, which lose 0 bases and 0 bases respectively. Selection of patients required sufficient residual fresh-frozen tumor tissue and over two years of available survival data. An isocitrate dehydrogenase mutation was not carried by any of the glioblastoma patients, although molecular status was otherwise variable. PBMC collection took place before vaccination, two weeks after the third vaccination, and at tumor progression if progression occurred. The Qiagen DNeasy Blood extraction Kit was used to extract genomic DNA. Concerning this clone: Which antigen it targets is not known. Base-call qualities are not available, and no considerably larger clone is one nucleotide away.

Using the immunoSEQ assay, TCRB CDR3 regions were amplified from roughly 1.8 micrograms of genomic DNA, or from all available DNA when less than that was on hand. The multiplex PCR employed 60 forward primers targeting TCR V beta segments and 13 reverse primers targeting J beta segments. To estimate the number of reads per starting template, synthetic control templates were added to each sample at limiting dilution. The Illumina HiSeq System generated 87 bp sequencing reads. In the original analysis: PCR and sequencing errors were removed by a nearest neighbor algorithm that merged closely related sequences. TCR overlap was defined as the percentage of unique tumor TCR beta sequences that were also present in the same patient's peripheral blood. In TCRdb, the immuneACCESS table is reduced to in-frame sequences with V and J assigned. These tables do not hold every clone; where another copy was compared, an unresolved V gene accounts for under half, and the others remain unexplained. V and J calls and clone size follow that table, whereas D and trimming were derived from the DNA. Present in this sample are just over 95,000 clones, about four fifths of which were seen just once. The top ten hold 5.5% to 7% of the sample.

The sample here was blood, taken before dendritic cell vaccination. The sequence was collected from a human donor with glioblastoma. Rearrangement joined TRBV5-1 to TRBJ2-3; the D gene is not confidently resolved. The sequence in DNA is TGCGCCAGCAGCTTGGACGTAACTAGCACAGATACGCAGTATTTT. This sequence encodes CASSLDVTSTDTQYF.